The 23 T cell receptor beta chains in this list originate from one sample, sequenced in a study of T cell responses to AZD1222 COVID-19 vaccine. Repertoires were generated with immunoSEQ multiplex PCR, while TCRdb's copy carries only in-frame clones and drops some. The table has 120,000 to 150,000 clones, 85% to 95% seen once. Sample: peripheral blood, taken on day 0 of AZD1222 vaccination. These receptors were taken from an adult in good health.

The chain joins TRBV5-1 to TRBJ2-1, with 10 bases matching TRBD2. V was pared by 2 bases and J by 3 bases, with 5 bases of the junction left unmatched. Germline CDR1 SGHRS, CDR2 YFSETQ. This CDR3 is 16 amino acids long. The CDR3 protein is CASSFLAGVLYNEQFF. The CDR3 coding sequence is TGCGCCAGCAGCTTTCTAGCGGGAGTGCTCTACAATGAGCAGTTCTTC.

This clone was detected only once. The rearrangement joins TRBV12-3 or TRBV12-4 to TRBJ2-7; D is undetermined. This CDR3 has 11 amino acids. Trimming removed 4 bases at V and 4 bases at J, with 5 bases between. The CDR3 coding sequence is TGTGCCAGCAGTTCCAAGTACGAGCAGTACTTC. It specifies CASSSKYEQYF.

In DNA, the CDR3 is TGTGCCAGCAGAGTACGACAGGCAACTAATGAAAAACTGTTTTTT. Its translation: CASRVRQATNEKLFF. This sequence joins TRBV6-5 and TRBJ1-4; the D gene is possibly TRBD1 (6 bases). CDR1 is MNHEY and CDR2 is SVGAGI in the germline V gene. The CDR3 length is 15 residues. The germline V and J ends were trimmed by 6 bases and 0 bases, with 11 bases remaining between them.

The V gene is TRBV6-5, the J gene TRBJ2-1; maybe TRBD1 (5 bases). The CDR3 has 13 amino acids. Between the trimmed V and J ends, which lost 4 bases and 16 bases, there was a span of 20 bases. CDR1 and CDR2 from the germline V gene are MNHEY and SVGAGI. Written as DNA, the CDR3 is TGTGCCAGCAGTTCTCCAGGGATCACTCAGATCTTCTTC. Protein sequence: CASSSPGITQIFF.

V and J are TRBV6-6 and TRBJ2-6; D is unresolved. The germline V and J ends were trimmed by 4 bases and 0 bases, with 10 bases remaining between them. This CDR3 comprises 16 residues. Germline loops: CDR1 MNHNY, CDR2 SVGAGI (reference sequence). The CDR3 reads CASSSSKFSGANVLTF. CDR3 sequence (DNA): TGTGCCAGCAGTTCGTCCAAGTTCTCTGGGGCCAACGTCCTGACTTTC.

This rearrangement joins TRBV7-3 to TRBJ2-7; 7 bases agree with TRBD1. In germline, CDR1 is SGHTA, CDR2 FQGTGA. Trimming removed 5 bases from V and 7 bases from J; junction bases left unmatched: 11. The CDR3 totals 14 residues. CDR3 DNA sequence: TGTGCCAGCAGCCTGCAACAGGGGTCCCTTGAGCAGTACTTC. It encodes CASSLQQGSLEQYF.

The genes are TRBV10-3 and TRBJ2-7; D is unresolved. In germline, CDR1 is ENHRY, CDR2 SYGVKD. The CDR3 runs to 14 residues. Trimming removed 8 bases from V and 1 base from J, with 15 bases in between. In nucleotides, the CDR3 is TGTGCCATCGGGCAGGCTCTATCTTCCTACGAGCAGTACTTC. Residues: CAIGQALSSYEQYF.

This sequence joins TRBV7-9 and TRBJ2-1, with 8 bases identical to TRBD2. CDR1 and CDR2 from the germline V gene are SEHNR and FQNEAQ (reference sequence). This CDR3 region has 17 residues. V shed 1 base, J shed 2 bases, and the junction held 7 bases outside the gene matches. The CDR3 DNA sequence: TGTGCCAGCAGCTTAGTTCTTACTAGCGGACCCTACAATGAGCAGTTCTTC. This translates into CASSLVLTSGPYNEQFF.

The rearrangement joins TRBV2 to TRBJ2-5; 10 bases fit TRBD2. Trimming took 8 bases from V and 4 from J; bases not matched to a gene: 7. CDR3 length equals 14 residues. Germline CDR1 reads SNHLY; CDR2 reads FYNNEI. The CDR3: CASGRASGGETQYF. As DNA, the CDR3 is TGTGCCAGCGGAAGGGCTAGCGGGGGAGAGACCCAGTACTTC.

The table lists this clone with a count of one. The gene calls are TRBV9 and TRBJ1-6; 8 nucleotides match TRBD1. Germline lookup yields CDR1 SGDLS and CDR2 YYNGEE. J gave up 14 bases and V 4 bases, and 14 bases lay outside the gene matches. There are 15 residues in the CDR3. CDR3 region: CASSIGTGRPKALHF. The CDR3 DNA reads TGTGCCAGCAGCATCGGGACAGGACGGCCTAAGGCCCTCCACTTT.

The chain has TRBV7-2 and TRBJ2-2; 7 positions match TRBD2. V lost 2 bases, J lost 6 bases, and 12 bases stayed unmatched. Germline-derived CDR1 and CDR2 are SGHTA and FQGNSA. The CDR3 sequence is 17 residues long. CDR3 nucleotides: TGTGCCAGCAGCTTACGAGAGCGGGAAAGAGGCCCCGGGGAGCTGTTTTTT. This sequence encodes CASSLRERERGPGELFF.

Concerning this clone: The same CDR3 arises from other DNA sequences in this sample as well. The CDR3 nucleotides are TGTGCCAGCTCACCAGGGGAGACCCAGTACTTC. It is translated as CASSPGETQYF. This chain uses TRBV18 with TRBJ2-5; D gene unclear. Germline V gene lookup returns CDR1 KGHSH and CDR2 LQKENI. The CDR3 consists of 11 residues. The V end was cut by 2 bases, the J end by 5 bases, with 3 bases between. The full variable domain, completed using reference TRBV18 and TRBJ2-5, is NAGVMQNPRHLVRRRGQEARLRCSPMKGHSHVYWYRQLPEEGLKFMVYLQKENIIDESGMPKERFSAEFPKEGPSILRIQQVVRGDSAAYFCASSPGETQYFGPGTRLLVL.

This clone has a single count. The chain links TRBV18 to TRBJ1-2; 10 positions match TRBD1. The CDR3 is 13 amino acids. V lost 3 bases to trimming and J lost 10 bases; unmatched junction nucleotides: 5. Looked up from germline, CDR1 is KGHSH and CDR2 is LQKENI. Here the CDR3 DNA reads TGTGCCAGCTCACCCGCCGGGACAGGGGCCTACACCTTC. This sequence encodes CASSPAGTGAYTF.

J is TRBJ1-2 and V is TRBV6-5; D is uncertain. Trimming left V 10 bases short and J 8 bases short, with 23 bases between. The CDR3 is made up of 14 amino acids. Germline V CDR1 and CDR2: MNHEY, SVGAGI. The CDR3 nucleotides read TGTGCCACCGTAATTTCCCCTCAGTTGAGAGGCTACACCTTC. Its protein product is CATVISPQLRGYTF.

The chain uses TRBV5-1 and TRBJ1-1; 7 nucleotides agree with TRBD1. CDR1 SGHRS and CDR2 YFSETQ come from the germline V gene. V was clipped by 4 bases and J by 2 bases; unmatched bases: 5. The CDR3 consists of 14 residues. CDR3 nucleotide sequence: TGCGCCAGCAGCCCGGGACAGCCCAACACTGAAGCTTTCTTT. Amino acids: CASSPGQPNTEAFF.

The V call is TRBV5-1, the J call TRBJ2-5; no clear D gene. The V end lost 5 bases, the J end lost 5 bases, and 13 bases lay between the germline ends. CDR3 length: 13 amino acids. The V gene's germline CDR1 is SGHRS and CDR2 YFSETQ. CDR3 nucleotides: TGCGCCAGCAGACAGACGGACGGGGAGACCCAGTACTTC. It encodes CASRQTDGETQYF. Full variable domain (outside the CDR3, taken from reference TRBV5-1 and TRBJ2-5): KAGVTQTPRYLIKTRGQQVTLSCSPISGHRSVSWYQQTPGQGLQFLFEYFSETQRNKGNFPGRFSGRQFSNSRSEMNVSTLELGDSALYLCASRQTDGETQYFGPGTRLLVL.

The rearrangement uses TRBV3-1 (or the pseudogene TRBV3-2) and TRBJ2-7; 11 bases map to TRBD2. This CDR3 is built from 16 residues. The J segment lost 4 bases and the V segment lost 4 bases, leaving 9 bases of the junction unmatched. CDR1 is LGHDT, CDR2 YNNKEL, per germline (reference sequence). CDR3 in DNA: TGTGCCAGCAGCCTCTTAACTAGCGGGAGTCGGTACGAGCAGTACTTC. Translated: CASSLLTSGSRYEQYF.

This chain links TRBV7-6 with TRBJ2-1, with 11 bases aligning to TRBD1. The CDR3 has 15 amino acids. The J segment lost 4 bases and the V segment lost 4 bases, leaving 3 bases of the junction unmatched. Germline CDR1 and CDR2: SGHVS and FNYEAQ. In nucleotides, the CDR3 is TGTGCCAGCAGCTATGGACAGGGGGCGTACAATGAGCAGTTCTTC. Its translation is CASSYGQGAYNEQFF.

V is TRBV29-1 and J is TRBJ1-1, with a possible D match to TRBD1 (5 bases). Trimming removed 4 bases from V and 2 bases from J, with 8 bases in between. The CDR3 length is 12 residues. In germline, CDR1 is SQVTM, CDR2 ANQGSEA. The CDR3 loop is CSVGQFNTEAFF. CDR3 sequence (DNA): TGCAGCGTTGGACAGTTTAACACTGAAGCTTTCTTT.

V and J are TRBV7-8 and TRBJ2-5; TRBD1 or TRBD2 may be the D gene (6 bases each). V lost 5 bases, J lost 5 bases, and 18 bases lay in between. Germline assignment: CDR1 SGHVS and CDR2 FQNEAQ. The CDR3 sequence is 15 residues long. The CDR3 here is CASSALEGVGETQYF. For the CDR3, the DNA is TGTGCCAGCAGCGCCCTGGAGGGGGTGGGGGAGACCCAGTACTTC.

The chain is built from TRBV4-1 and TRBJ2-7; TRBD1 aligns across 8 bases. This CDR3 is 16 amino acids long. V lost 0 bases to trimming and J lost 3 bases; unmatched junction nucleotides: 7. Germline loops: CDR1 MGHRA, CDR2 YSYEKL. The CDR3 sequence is CASSQDFGTGGYEQYF. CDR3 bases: TGCGCCAGCAGCCAAGATTTTGGAACAGGGGGCTACGAGCAGTACTTC.

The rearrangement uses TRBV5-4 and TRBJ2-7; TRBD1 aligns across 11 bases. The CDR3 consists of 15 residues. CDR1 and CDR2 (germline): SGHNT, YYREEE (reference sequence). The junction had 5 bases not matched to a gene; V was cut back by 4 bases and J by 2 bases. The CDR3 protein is CASSRGQGGPYEQYF. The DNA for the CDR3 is TGTGCCAGCAGCCGGGGACAGGGGGGCCCCTACGAGCAGTACTTC.

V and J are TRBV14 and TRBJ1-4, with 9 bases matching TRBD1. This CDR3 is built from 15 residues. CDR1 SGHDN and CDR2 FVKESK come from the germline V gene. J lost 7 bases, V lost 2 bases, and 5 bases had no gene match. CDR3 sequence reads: CASSQMGQGSEKLFF. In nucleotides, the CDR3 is TGTGCCAGCAGCCAAATGGGACAGGGAAGTGAAAAACTGTTTTTT. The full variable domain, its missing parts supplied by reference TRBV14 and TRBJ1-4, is EAGVTQFPSHSVIEKGQTVTLRCDPISGHDNLYWYRRVMGKEIKFLLHFVKESKQDESGMPNNRFLAERTGGTYSTLKVQPAELEDSGVYFCASSQMGQGSEKLFFGSGTQLSVL.